A selection of T cell receptor beta chains follows, all from one sample in a study of metastatic and nonmetastatic thyroid tumors. Via MiXCR, TCRdb re-called the PCR reads. In the table there are approximately 79,000 clones, around 7.8% of which are singletons. Sequencing was carried out using blood. The receptors originated from a female donor with papillary thyroid cancer or a benign thyroid nodule (not recorded which). Some clones in this sample may be carry-over from other donors' samples. Each CDR3 is given with its conserved first and last residue. The D gene is left open where the match is weak. Only some rows state a clone size, as once, few, many or a class for expanded clones.

J gene,D gene,V gene,clone size,CDR3 DNA,CDR3 protein
TRBJ1-1,NA,TRBV7-6,many,TGTGCCAGCAGCTTAGAATGGGACACTGAAGCTTTCTTT,CASSLEWDTEAFF
TRBJ2-3,NA,TRBV20-1,many,TGCAGTGCTACCGGGGTTCTTCCAGATACGCAGTATTTT,CSATGVLPDTQYF
TRBJ2-3,NA,TRBV4-2,NA,TGTGCCAGCAGCCAAGATCAGACACTCCGCACAGATACGCAGTATTTT,CASSQDQTLRTDTQYF
TRBJ1-5,TRBD1,TRBV19,many,TGTGCCAGTAGTACAACGACAGGGGAAAGAGGACAGCCCCAGCATTTT,CASSTTTGERGQPQHF
TRBJ2-1,NA,TRBV3-1,many,TGTGCCAGCAGCCAAGACGTCTCCTACAATGAGCAGTTCTTC,CASSQDVSYNEQFF
TRBJ1-1,NA,TRBV12-3/TRBV12-4,few,TGTGCCAGCAGTTTAGTTCAGGGAACGAACACTGAAGCTTTCTTT,CASSLVQGTNTEAFF
TRBJ1-4,NA,TRBV6-1,many,TGTGCCAGCAGTGAAATTTGGGGGAACAATGAAAAACTGTTTTTT,CASSEIWGNNEKLFF
TRBJ1-6,NA,TRBV5-1,many,TGCGCCAGCAGCGCTCCGTCTTCAAGCTCCTATAATTCACCCCTCCACTTT,CASSAPSSSSYNSPLHF
TRBJ2-7,TRBD2,TRBV28,many,TGTGCCAGCATGGCTAGCGGGTACGAGCAGTACTTC,CASMASGYEQYF
TRBJ2-1,NA,TRBV20-1,many,TGCAGTGCTAGAGATGACGGAAATGAGCAGTTCTTC,CSARDDGNEQFF
TRBJ2-3,TRBD2,TRBV27,NA,TGTGCCAGCAGTTTATGGACTAGCGGGGTCCCCGGAGCTAGCACAGATACGCAGTATTTT,CASSLWTSGVPGASTDTQYF
TRBJ1-2,NA,TRBV2,many,TGTGCCAGCAGTGAAGACAACAGGATCTATGGCTACACCTTC,CASSEDNRIYGYTF
TRBJ2-3,NA,TRBV9,many,TGTGCCAGCAGCGTAGCCCCTCGTACAGATACGCAGTATTTT,CASSVAPRTDTQYF
TRBJ1-1,NA,TRBV4-1,NA,TGCGCCAGCAGCCAAGAACAGGGGAACACTGAAGCTTTCTTT,CASSQEQGNTEAFF
TRBJ2-2,NA,TRBV15,many,TGTGCCACCAAACTAGTCGACACCGGGGAGCTGTTTTTT,CATKLVDTGELFF
TRBJ2-3,NA,TRBV2,many,TGTGCCAGCAGAACACGGGGGCTCACAGATACGCAGTATTTT,CASRTRGLTDTQYF
TRBJ2-3,NA,TRBV20-1,many,TGCAGTGCTAGAGATCCCGCGGGGGCCTCATGGGCAGATACGCAGTATTTT,CSARDPAGASWADTQYF
TRBJ1-6,TRBD1,TRBV4-3,NA,TGCGCCAGCAGCCAAGATCGGGTGGGGACAGGGGTTTCACCCCTCCACTTT,CASSQDRVGTGVSPLHF
TRBJ1-2,NA,TRBV4-1,many,TGCGCCAGCAGCCAAGAATCAGGGCGCCCCTATGGCTACACCTTC,CASSQESGRPYGYTF
TRBJ1-5,NA,TRBV6-2/TRBV6-3,few,TGTGCCAGCAGGCAAGGGACCAGGGGCAATCAGCCCCAGCATTTT,CASRQGTRGNQPQHF
TRBJ2-1,NA,TRBV18,many,TGTGCCAGCTCACCGCCCCAGGGATACAATGAGCAGTTCTTC,CASSPPQGYNEQFF
TRBJ2-5,NA,TRBV5-1,many,TGCGCCAGCAGCCCCATCAAGGGGCAAGAGACCCAGTACTTC,CASSPIKGQETQYF
TRBJ2-5,TRBD2,TRBV6-2/TRBV6-3,many,TGTGCCAGCAGTTACCCCACTAGCGGGGGGGCCCCAGAGACCCAGTACTTC,CASSYPTSGGAPETQYF
TRBJ1-2,NA,TRBV19,few,TGTGCCAGTAGTACATCCCGGCCTGGTAACTATGGCTACACCTTC,CASSTSRPGNYGYTF
TRBJ1-3,NA,TRBV11-1,many,TGTGCCAGCAGCTTGCCGAGAGCGGGTTCTGGAAACACCATATATTTT,CASSLPRAGSGNTIYF
TRBJ2-3,TRBD2,TRBV6-4,many,TGTGCCAGCAGTGACTCTAGCGGGGCAGATACGCAGTATTTT,CASSDSSGADTQYF
TRBJ2-7,NA,TRBV9,NA,TGTGCCAGCAGCGTAGGCACAGACCCCTACGAGCAGTACTTC,CASSVGTDPYEQYF
TRBJ2-7,NA,TRBV20-1,many,TGCAGTGCTAGAGGTGGGGGGGCCCACGAGCAGTACTTC,CSARGGGAHEQYF
TRBJ2-7,NA,TRBV2,many,TGTGCCAGCAGCTCGGGACTCCTAAGCCACTACGAGCAGTACTTC,CASSSGLLSHYEQYF
TRBJ2-7,NA,TRBV4-1,many,TGCGCCAGCAGCCAAGTTCAGGGTGGCGCGTACGAGCAGTACTTC,CASSQVQGGAYEQYF
TRBJ2-3,NA,TRBV24-1,many,TGTGCCACCACAGGGGACACAGATACGCAGTATTTT,CATTGDTDTQYF
TRBJ1-4,NA,TRBV18,many,TGTGCCAGCTCACCACTTTCGGGGGAAAAACTGTTTTTT,CASSPLSGEKLFF
TRBJ2-7,TRBD2,TRBV6-1,many,TGTGCCAGCAGTGGGCTAGCGGGGGCCGACGAGCAGTACTTC,CASSGLAGADEQYF
TRBJ1-4,TRBD1,TRBV18,many,TGTGCCAGCTCACCAATGCGACAGGGTGTCGAAAAACTGTTTTTT,CASSPMRQGVEKLFF
TRBJ2-1,TRBD1,TRBV6-5,many,TGTGCCAGCAGTTGGAAGGCAGGGGGCAATGAGCAGTTCTTC,CASSWKAGGNEQFF
TRBJ2-4,TRBD2,TRBV19,many,TGTGCCAGTAGTATACTAGCGGGGGCCAAAAACATTCAGTACTTC,CASSILAGAKNIQYF
TRBJ2-1,NA,TRBV2,many,TGTGCCAGCAGTGAAGCGCGAGAGGAGCAGTTCTTC,CASSEAREEQFF
TRBJ1-1,NA,TRBV6-1,many,TGTGCCAGCAGAGACAACAGGAAGAACACTGAAGCTTTCTTT,CASRDNRKNTEAFF
TRBJ2-1,NA,TRBV18,many,TGTGCCAGCTCCGGGACGGGGGGCAACAATGAGCAGTTCTTC,CASSGTGGNNEQFF
TRBJ2-7,TRBD1,TRBV11-3,many,TGTGCCAGCAGCGAGGCGGGACAGGGCTCCTACGAGCAGTACTTC,CASSEAGQGSYEQYF
TRBJ2-1,TRBD1,TRBV4-1,many,TGCGCCAGCAGCCACCAGATAGTGGGACAGGGTGAAGAACAGTTCTTC,CASSHQIVGQGEEQFF
TRBJ2-7,NA,TRBV18,many,TGTGCCAGCTCTCTGAATTACGAGCAGTACTTC,CASSLNYEQYF
TRBJ2-3,TRBD1,TRBV2,many,TGTGCCAGCAGGGACAGGGGTGGGACAGATACGCAGTATTTT,CASRDRGGTDTQYF
TRBJ2-5,NA,TRBV5-4,many,TGTGCCAGCAGTCGTGTAGGTTTGGGGGACCCATGGACCCAGTACTTC,CASSRVGLGDPWTQYF
TRBJ1-3,NA,TRBV19,many,TGTGCCAGTAGCTCGCTGGGGGGGATTATAGGAAACACCATATATTTT,CASSSLGGIIGNTIYF
TRBJ1-4,NA,TRBV7-2,many,TGTGCCAGCAGTCGTGACGGTGCAACTAATGAAAAACTGTTTTTT,CASSRDGATNEKLFF
TRBJ2-1,TRBD2,TRBV20-1,many,TGCAGTGCTAGAGGTCTAGCGGGGGACGTCAATGAGCAGTTCTTC,CSARGLAGDVNEQFF
TRBJ2-3,TRBD2,TRBV5-1,NA,TGCGCCAGCAGCTTGGTCGGGGCTAGCGGGGGGGCCCCAGATACGCAGTATTTT,CASSLVGASGGAPDTQYF
TRBJ2-7,TRBD1,TRBV7-3,many,TGTGCCAGCAGCCAAACCGGGACAGGGGTCTACGAGCAGTACTTC,CASSQTGTGVYEQYF
TRBJ2-3,NA,TRBV5-1,many,TGCGCCAGCAGCTTGGGGGTGTGGGATACGCAGTATTTT,CASSLGVWDTQYF
TRBJ2-3,NA,TRBV19,many,TGTGCCAGTAGTATCCTGGATACGCAGTATTTT,CASSILDTQYF
TRBJ1-1,TRBD1,TRBV20-1,few,TGCAGTGCTAGACGGGCAGGGGGCGGGAACACTGAAGCTTTCTTT,CSARRAGGGNTEAFF
TRBJ2-7,TRBD1,TRBV9,many,TGTGCCAGCAGCTTGTCGGGACAGGGGCTAAGCGAGCAGTACTTC,CASSLSGQGLSEQYF
TRBJ2-3,NA,TRBV7-9,NA,TGTGCCAGCAGCTTAGGAATTAGCACAGATACGCAGTATTTT,CASSLGISTDTQYF
TRBJ1-3,NA,TRBV12-3/TRBV12-4,few,TGTGCCAGCAGCCCGGTGTTTGAGGGTGACACCATATATTTT,CASSPVFEGDTIYF